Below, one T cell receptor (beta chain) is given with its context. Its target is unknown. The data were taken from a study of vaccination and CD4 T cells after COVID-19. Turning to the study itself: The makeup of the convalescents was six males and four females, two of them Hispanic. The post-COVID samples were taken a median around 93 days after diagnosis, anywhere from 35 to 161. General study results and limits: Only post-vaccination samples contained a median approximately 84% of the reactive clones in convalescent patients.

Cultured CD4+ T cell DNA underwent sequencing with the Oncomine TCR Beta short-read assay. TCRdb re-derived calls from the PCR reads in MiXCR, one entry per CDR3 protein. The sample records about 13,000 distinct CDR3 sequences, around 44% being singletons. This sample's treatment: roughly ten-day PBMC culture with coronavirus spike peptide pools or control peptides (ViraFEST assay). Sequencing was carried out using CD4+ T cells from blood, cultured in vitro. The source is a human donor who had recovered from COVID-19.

CDR3 coding DNA: TGTGCCAGCAGTGTGCAGGGTAATAGGAATTCACCCCTCCACTTT. Residues: CASSVQGNRNSPLHF. The rearrangement uses TRBV2 and TRBJ1-6, with D perhaps matching TRBD1 (5 bases). Germline CDR1 is SNHLY and CDR2 is FYNNEI. The V end lost 4 bases, the J end lost 7 bases, and 14 bases lay between the germline ends. The CDR3 runs 15 residues.